These T cell receptor beta chains were read from a single sample in a study of blood T cell repertoires in COVID-19. Sequencing was performed with immunoSEQ multiplex PCR; in TCRdb, only in-frame clones are kept and a portion is missing. The sample records around 200,000 clones, roughly 90% being singletons. The source material was PBMCs or T cells enriched from blood (not recorded which). The source is a woman aged 40 to 50 with acute COVID-19. Both conserved end residues are part of each CDR3. The D gene is left open where the match is weak. Clone sizes are given selectively: once, few, many, or a class where the clone is expanded.

v_gene	d_gene	abundance	j_gene	len	CDR3aa	CDR3nt
TRBV11-2	TRBD2	-	TRBJ2-1	13	CASSLVTSGGSFF	TGTGCCAGCAGCTTAGTTACTAGCGGGGGGTCGTTCTTC
TRBV2	TRBD1	-	TRBJ2-3	15	CASSRQGSSTDTQYF	TGTGCCAGCAGTCGACAGGGCAGTAGCACAGATACGCAGTATTTT
TRBV5-1	-	-	TRBJ1-1	14	CASSLGGRVTEAFF	TGCGCCAGCAGCTTGGGTGGCAGGGTCACTGAAGCTTTCTTT
TRBV6-5	TRBD2	-	TRBJ2-1	16	CASSYRTSGGADEQFF	TGTGCCAGCAGTTACAGAACCAGCGGGGGGGCCGATGAGCAGTTCTTC
TRBV5-1	-	-	TRBJ2-4	16	CASSSAGGLAKNIQYF	TGCGCCAGCAGCTCGGCCGGGGGGCTGGCCAAAAACATTCAGTACTTC
TRBV7-2	-	-	TRBJ1-4	13	CASSLRVWEKLFF	TGTGCCAGCAGCTTAAGAGTGTGGGAAAAACTGTTTTTT
TRBV13	-	-	TRBJ1-2	18	CASSLSGEDPHGNYGYTF	TGTGCCAGCAGCTTGTCGGGGGAAGACCCTCACGGTAACTATGGCTACACCTTC
TRBV19	TRBD2	-	TRBJ2-1	18	CASSNSNGGAFRNNEQFF	TGTGCCAGTAGTAACAGCAACGGGGGGGCCTTTCGGAACAATGAGCAGTTCTTC
TRBV9	TRBD2	once	TRBJ2-3	16	CASSVVGGGMTDTQYF	TGTGCCAGCAGCGTAGTCGGCGGGGGGATGACAGATACGCAGTATTTT
TRBV27	-	-	TRBJ1-1	14	CASSLSRVNTEAFF	TGTGCCAGCAGTTTATCCAGGGTGAACACTGAAGCTTTCTTT
TRBV5-1	-	-	TRBJ2-7	14	CASSLQGGSYEQYF	TGCGCCAGCAGCTTGCAGGGGGGATCCTACGAGCAGTACTTC
TRBV15	TRBD1	-	TRBJ1-1	18	CATSRGLGQGATEAEAFF	TGTGCCACCAGCAGAGGATTGGGACAGGGGGCGACGGAAGCTGAAGCTTTCTTT
TRBV13	-	-	TRBJ1-6	18	CASSDSGTRSSYNSPLHF	TGTGCCAGCAGCGACTCCGGGACAAGGAGCTCCTATAATTCACCCCTCCACTTT
TRBV7-9	TRBD2	-	TRBJ2-1	17	CASSLGFSGGVYNEQFF	TGTGCCAGCAGCTTAGGTTTCAGCGGGGGGGTTTACAATGAGCAGTTCTTC
TRBV10-2	-	-	TRBJ1-2	14	CASSEGQLNYGYTF	TGCGCCAGCAGTGAGGGGCAGCTCAACTATGGCTACACCTTC
TRBV7-9	-	-	TRBJ2-2	14	CASSLTGQTGELFF	TGTGCCAGCAGCTTAACCGGACAGACCGGGGAGCTGTTTTTT
TRBV3-1/TRBV3-2	-	-	TRBJ1-1	14	CASSHVGANTEAFF	TGTGCCAGCAGCCATGTGGGGGCGAACACTGAAGCTTTCTTT
TRBV2	TRBD1	few	TRBJ1-3	19	CASKPIRTGAASSGNTIYF	TGTGCCAGCAAACCTATCCGGACAGGGGCCGCGAGCTCTGGAAACACCATATATTTT
TRBV27	-	-	TRBJ2-1	14	CASSLSFLVNEQFF	TGTGCCAGCAGTTTATCGTTCCTAGTCAATGAGCAGTTCTTC
TRBV15	-	once	TRBJ2-1	15	CATSREQGVYNEQFF	TGTGCCACCAGCAGAGAGCAGGGCGTCTACAATGAGCAGTTCTTC
TRBV14	-	-	TRBJ1-2	12	CASSLTGDGYTF	TGTGCCAGCAGCCTCACCGGGGATGGCTACACCTTC
TRBV4-3	TRBD1	-	TRBJ1-2	15	CASSQLQGKGDGYTF	TGCGCCAGCAGCCAGTTACAGGGGAAAGGGGATGGCTACACCTTC
TRBV9	TRBD1	-	TRBJ1-1	15	CASSSRTGGSTEAFF	TGTGCCAGCAGCTCCCGGACAGGGGGAAGCACTGAAGCTTTCTTT
TRBV7-6	TRBD1	-	TRBJ2-5	13	CASSSSGQGTQYF	TGTGCCAGCAGCTCCTCGGGACAGGGGACCCAGTACTTC
TRBV7-2	TRBD1	-	TRBJ1-6	15	CASSLQGMGNSPLHF	TGTGCCAGCAGCCTACAGGGGATGGGAAATTCACCCCTCCACTTT
TRBV5-1	TRBD1	-	TRBJ1-2	13	CASSFRQGYGYTF	TGCGCCAGCAGCTTCCGACAGGGTTATGGCTACACCTTC
TRBV30	TRBD2	-	TRBJ2-1	14	CAGAGLASYNEQFF	TGTGCCGGTGCGGGACTAGCCTCCTACAATGAGCAGTTCTTC
TRBV28	TRBD1	-	TRBJ1-5	14	CASSFGQDYQPQHF	TGTGCCAGCAGTTTTGGACAGGACTATCAGCCCCAGCATTTT
TRBV4-3	-	-	TRBJ1-1	15	CASSQGPRGYPEAFF	TGCGCCAGCAGCCAAGGCCCCAGGGGATACCCTGAAGCTTTCTTT
TRBV4-3	TRBD1	-	TRBJ1-2	15	CASKPGTGEDYGYTF	TGCGCCAGCAAGCCCGGGACAGGGGAAGACTATGGCTACACCTTC
TRBV5-1	-	-	TRBJ2-3	14	CASSFGGSQDTQYF	TGCGCCAGCAGCTTTGGTGGGAGTCAAGATACGCAGTATTTT
TRBV27	TRBD1	few	TRBJ1-2	17	CASSSVPGQGLDYGYTF	TGTGCCAGCAGTTCTGTCCCGGGACAGGGATTGGACTATGGCTACACCTTC
TRBV5-1	TRBD2	-	TRBJ2-1	17	CASSLGTSGGLQNEQFF	TGCGCCAGCAGCCTCGGGACTAGCGGGGGGCTCCAAAATGAGCAGTTCTTC
TRBV7-9	-	-	TRBJ1-1	13	CASSLAGNTEAFF	TGTGCCAGCAGCTTAGCCGGTAACACTGAAGCTTTCTTT
TRBV11-2	-	-	TRBJ1-4	16	CASSLGGGRYNEKLFF	TGTGCCAGCAGCTTAGGGGGGGGACGGTATAATGAAAAACTGTTTTTT
TRBV4-3	TRBD2	-	TRBJ2-7	15	CASSQDRGGGYEQYF	TGCGCCAGCAGCCAAGATCGCGGGGGTGGGTACGAGCAGTACTTC
TRBV30	TRBD1	-	TRBJ1-2	14	CAWTKTGGRVGYTF	TGTGCCTGGACCAAGACAGGGGGACGAGTTGGCTACACCTTC
TRBV5-5	TRBD1	-	TRBJ1-2	14	CASSSWTGAGGYTF	TGTGCCAGCAGCTCTTGGACAGGGGCGGGCGGCTACACCTTC
TRBV7-6	TRBD2	-	TRBJ2-2	16	CASSFSGGMNTGELFF	TGTGCCAGCAGCTTTAGCGGGGGGATGAACACCGGGGAGCTGTTTTTT
TRBV7-9	-	-	TRBJ1-6	16	CASSLGQGFSNSPLHF	TGTGCCAGCAGCTTAGGGCAGGGGTTCAGCAATTCACCCCTCCACTTT
TRBV5-1	-	-	TRBJ1-1	16	CASSYSQGSMNTEAFF	TGCGCCAGCAGCTACTCACAGGGTTCAATGAACACTGAAGCTTTCTTT
TRBV5-1	-	-	TRBJ1-2	12	CASGTQDGDYTF	TGCGCCAGCGGCACCCAGGACGGGGACTACACCTTC
TRBV2	-	few	TRBJ1-2	14	CASSEAFFSSGYTF	TGTGCCAGCAGTGAAGCGTTTTTCAGTTCTGGCTACACCTTC
TRBV6-5	TRBD1	few	TRBJ1-6	14	CASSYSTGRPPLHF	TGTGCCAGCAGTTACTCGACAGGGCGGCCACCCCTCCACTTT
TRBV5-1	-	-	TRBJ1-2	12	CASRTGYYGYTF	TGCGCCAGCAGAACAGGGTACTATGGCTACACCTTC
TRBV1	-	-	TRBJ1-1	12	CTSSQEVQEAFF	TGCACCAGCAGCCAAGAGGTCCAGGAAGCTTTCTTT
TRBV7-2	-	-	TRBJ2-3	15	CASSLRGQPTDTQYF	TGTGCCAGCAGCTTAAGGGGCCAACCCACAGATACGCAGTATTTT